Listed below are T cell receptor beta chains from one sample, sequenced in a study of response to subunit inactivated influenza vaccine. TCRdb independently ran MiXCR on the RT-PCR reads; one entry per CDR3 protein. This table has 500,000 or so distinct CDR3 sequences, about 15% appearing once. The sequencing here drew on CD4+ T cells sorted from PBMCs, taken less than 30 months after vaccination. Receptors originate from a man between 50 and 75 years old who received an inactivated influenza vaccine. The CDR3 runs from the conserved cysteine through the conserved F or W. The D gene is left open where the match is weak. Size is omitted from some rows. Given values are once, few, many or a class for expanded clones.

clone_size d_call j_call v_call cdr3_aa cdr3_nt
NA NA TRBJ2-2 TRBV7-3 CASSALSGELFF TGTGCCAGCAGCGCCCTGTCCGGGGAGCTGTTTTTT
NA NA TRBJ1-2 TRBV11-2 CASSFNHYGYTF TGTGCCAGCAGTTTTAACCACTATGGCTACACCTTC
few NA TRBJ1-1 TRBV11-2 CASSLEVMSDAFF TGTGCCAGCAGCTTAGAGGTGATGTCTGACGCTTTCTTT
NA NA TRBJ2-3 TRBV11-2 CASSLVLNRERDTQYF TGTGCCAGCAGCTTAGTTTTAAACAGGGAGAGAGATACGCAGTATTTT
NA TRBD2 TRBJ2-1 TRBV4-2 CASSQEPRGGRGGEQFF TGTGCCAGCAGCCAAGAACCGCGGGGGGGCCGGGGTGGCGAGCAGTTCTTC
many TRBD1 TRBJ2-2 TRBV27 CASSLQGQGKAGELFF TGTGCCAGCAGTCTACAGGGACAGGGCAAGGCCGGGGAGCTGTTTTTT
many NA TRBJ1-3 TRBV3-1 CASSQDPRGSGNTIYF TGTGCCAGCAGCCAAGATCCCAGGGGCTCTGGAAACACCATATATTTT
few NA TRBJ2-1 TRBV20-1 CSARGLYNEQFF TGCAGTGCTAGGGGACTTTACAATGAGCAGTTCTTC
NA NA TRBJ2-7 TRBV6-2/TRBV6-3 CTSRLPGQRAYEQYF TGTACCAGCAGACTACCCGGACAGAGAGCCTACGAGCAGTACTTC
NA NA TRBJ2-4 TRBV5-1 CASSNIQGDIQYF TGCGCCAGCAGCAATATACAGGGCGACATTCAGTACTTC
few NA TRBJ1-2 TRBV20-1 CSAGDSNYGYTF TGCAGTGCAGGAGATTCTAACTATGGCTACACCTTC
few TRBD1 TRBJ2-2 TRBV5-4 CASSQPDRGATGELFF TGTGCCAGCAGCCAACCGGACAGGGGGGCCACCGGGGAGCTGTTTTTT
NA TRBD1 TRBJ1-2 TRBV5-5 CASSSGQSLYGYTF TGTGCCAGCAGCTCGGGACAGTCTCTTTATGGCTACACCTTC
NA TRBD1 TRBJ1-1 TRBV5-1 CASSWGAGGPTEAFF TGCGCCAGCAGCTGGGGGGCAGGGGGCCCGACTGAAGCTTTCTTT
NA NA TRBJ2-7 TRBV20-1 CSAREGYSYEQYF TGCAGTGCTAGAGAAGGCTACTCCTACGAGCAGTACTTC
NA NA TRBJ1-2 TRBV28 CASRGQWEYGYTF TGTGCCAGCAGGGGTCAATGGGAGTATGGCTACACCTTC
few NA TRBJ1-1 TRBV4-1 CASKKDLNTEAFF TGCGCCAGCAAAAAGGACTTGAACACTGAAGCTTTCTTT
NA NA TRBJ2-5 TRBV28 CASSFLLETQYF TGTGCCAGCAGTTTCCTTTTAGAGACCCAGTACTTC
few NA TRBJ2-7 TRBV20-1 CSARVAESTNYEQYF TGCAGTGCTAGAGTCGCGGAAAGTACCAACTACGAGCAGTACTTC
few NA TRBJ2-1 TRBV9 CASSVVGGKNDEQFF TGTGCCAGCAGCGTAGTGGGCGGGAAAAACGATGAGCAGTTCTTC
NA NA TRBJ2-1 TRBV5-1 CASSRVISGNNEQFF TGCGCCAGCAGCCGGGTGATTAGCGGAAACAATGAGCAGTTCTTC
many NA TRBJ2-2 TRBV24-1 CATSAWETGELFF TGTGCCACCAGTGCCTGGGAAACCGGGGAGCTGTTTTTT
NA TRBD1 TRBJ1-2 TRBV2 CASRPDRGQSYGYTF TGTGCCAGCAGGCCAGACAGGGGGCAGAGCTATGGCTACACCTTC
NA TRBD1 TRBJ2-5 TRBV6-1 CAGSAHGTASSKAQYF TGTGCCGGCAGTGCCCACGGGACAGCCTCCAGTAAGGCCCAGTACTTC
few NA TRBJ2-7 TRBV6-5 CASSYGVRAGWYEQYF TGTGCCAGCAGTTACGGAGTAAGAGCAGGGTGGTACGAGCAGTACTTC
few TRBD1 TRBJ1-1 TRBV7-8 CASSFNRGQDTEAFF TGTGCCAGCAGCTTTAACAGGGGGCAGGACACTGAAGCTTTCTTT
NA NA TRBJ2-2 TRBV24-1 CATRQGSTGELFF TGTGCCACCAGGCAGGGGTCCACCGGGGAGCTGTTTTTT
NA NA TRBJ2-3 TRBV11-2 CASSLGLRSSTDTQYF TGTGCCAGCAGCTTAGGGTTGCGATCTAGCACAGATACGCAGTATTTT
few TRBD2 TRBJ2-1 TRBV5-5 CASSGGTSLSYNEQFF TGTGCCAGCAGCGGGGGGACTAGCCTCTCATACAATGAGCAGTTCTTC
few NA TRBJ1-2 TRBV12-3/TRBV12-4 CASSPSQGYGYTF TGTGCCAGCAGTCCCTCTCAAGGCTATGGCTACACCTTC
few NA TRBJ2-2 TRBV28 CASSFGSGRPGELFF TGTGCCAGCAGTTTCGGATCCGGCCGGCCCGGGGAGCTGTTTTTT
many TRBD2 TRBJ2-1 TRBV3-1 CASSLTLGSSGSSYNEQFF TGTGCCAGCAGCCTTACCCTTGGGTCTAGCGGAAGCTCCTACAATGAGCAGTTCTTC
few NA TRBJ2-1 TRBV28 CASSYGGPYNEQFF TGTGCCAGCAGTTATGGGGGACCTTACAATGAGCAGTTCTTC
few NA TRBJ1-2 TRBV27 CASSFSGVGEGGYTF TGTGCCAGCAGTTTCTCAGGTGTGGGGGAAGGAGGCTACACCTTC
few NA TRBJ2-7 TRBV24-1 CATSDSGRHGEQYF TGTGCCACCAGTGATTCTGGCAGGCACGGCGAGCAGTACTTC
NA NA TRBJ2-5 TRBV7-2 CASSSKKTQYF TGTGCCAGCAGCTCGAAAAAGACCCAGTACTTC
NA NA TRBJ2-3 TRBV11-2 CASSAQVITDTQYF TGTGCCAGCAGCGCACAGGTTATCACAGATACGCAGTATTTT